This is a list of T cell receptor beta chains from one sample in a study of shared clonotypes between healthy human individuals. Assay: immunoSEQ multiplex PCR; the TCRdb copy retains only in-frame clones and omits some. The data hold 190,000 or so clones, with approximately 92% observed a single time. Sequencing input: naive CD4+ T cells sorted from blood. These receptors originate from a woman in her thirties in good health. CDR3s include the opening cysteine and the closing phenylalanine or tryptophan.

TRBJ2-1,TRBV27,CASSGSGQGYNEQFF
TRBJ2-6,TRBV28,CASSGQGGSSGANVLTF
TRBJ2-7,TRBV2,CASNPANSYEQYF
TRBJ1-5,TRBV5-4,CASRADRGNQPQHF
TRBJ1-3,TRBV19,CASSPNPKGSGNTIYF
TRBJ1-5,TRBV18,CASSPETGIITPQHF
TRBJ2-7,TRBV29-1,CSVAPVPEDEQYF
TRBJ1-1,TRBV7-9,CASSSWTDNEAFF
TRBJ2-7,TRBV28,CASTTGGTGPYEQYF
TRBJ2-7,TRBV29-1,CSVRQRSSYEQYF
TRBJ2-7,TRBV6-5,CASSLGASYEQYF
TRBJ2-7,TRBV11-2,CASSLERAGGYEQYF
TRBJ2-7,TRBV6-5,CASRPSGSHSYEQYF
TRBJ1-5,TRBV2,CASSPRQNNQPQHF
TRBJ2-7,TRBV2,CASGESGTSYEQYF
TRBJ2-7,TRBV5-1,CASSTAGQGTYEQYF
TRBJ2-3,TRBV9,CASSVGQGLTDTQYF
TRBJ2-5,TRBV6-1,CASSRIEETQYF
TRBJ2-4,TRBV19,CASSTWTTLAKNIQYF
TRBJ1-1,TRBV21-1,CASSTTYRGIREWDTEAFF
TRBJ2-7,TRBV28,CASRLKVGEQYF
TRBJ2-7,TRBV30,CAWSLSYEQYF
TRBJ1-1,TRBV19,CASSRAVNTEAFF
TRBJ1-6,TRBV28,CASSSRERGYSPLHF
TRBJ2-1,TRBV19,CASSPYYSGTSRNEQFF
TRBJ2-7,TRBV2,CASRLLITFQETYEQYF
TRBJ2-5,TRBV5-6,CASSSQAQETQYF
TRBJ2-2,TRBV2,CASTGSGGELFF
NA,TRBV7-2,CASSATGFSYEQYF
TRBJ2-1,TRBV6-6,CASSLVGNEQFF
TRBJ2-3,TRBV10-3,CAISEGTDTQYF
TRBJ1-1,TRBV2,CASSQYGDLNTEAFF
TRBJ1-2,TRBV5-1,CASSSYTTGGSTGYTF
TRBJ1-2,TRBV6-1,CASSEGLEYYGYTF
TRBJ2-7,TRBV2,CASSEGRAYEQYF
TRBJ2-3,TRBV27,CASRLGRPVSTDTQYF
TRBJ2-3,TRBV6-6,CASSPGLAGTDTQYF
TRBJ1-1,TRBV28,CASKPRRQVLNTEAFF
TRBJ1-4,TRBV4-1,CASSQAPDGKLFF
TRBJ2-1,TRBV7-9,CASSYSRSGYNEQFF
TRBJ1-2,TRBV6-1,CASSGHRDGYTF
TRBJ2-7,TRBV19,CASSIRAPSVYAYEQYF
TRBJ2-1,TRBV28,CASRTGGSYNEQFF
TRBJ1-4,TRBV19,CASRTGGPSHEKLFF
NA,TRBV7-9,CASSSEGDIYYEQYF
TRBJ2-3,TRBV13,CASSFYPPTSGTTDTQYF
TRBJ2-1,TRBV6-1,CGTGGSSYNEQFF
TRBJ1-3,TRBV5-1,CASSGTGFGNTIYF
NA,TRBV28,CASSAPRGRELHEQYF
TRBJ2-6,TRBV18,CASSPPGHLSGANVLTF
TRBJ2-7,TRBV7-2,CASSLGLAGTHEQYF
TRBJ2-1,TRBV30,CAWSPLTGQDEQFF